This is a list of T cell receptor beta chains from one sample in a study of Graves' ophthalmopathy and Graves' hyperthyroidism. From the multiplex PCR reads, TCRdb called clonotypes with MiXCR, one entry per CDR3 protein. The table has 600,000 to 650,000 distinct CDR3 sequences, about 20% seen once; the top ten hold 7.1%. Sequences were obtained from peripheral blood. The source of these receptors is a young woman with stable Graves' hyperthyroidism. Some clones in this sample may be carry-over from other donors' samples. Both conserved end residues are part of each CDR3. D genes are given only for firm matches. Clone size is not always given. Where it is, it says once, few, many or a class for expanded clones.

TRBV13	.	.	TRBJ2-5	TGTGCCAGCAGCCCCAACCCCCCGGGTAGACGGGGTGTAGAGACCCAGTACTTC	CASSPNPPGRRGVETQYF
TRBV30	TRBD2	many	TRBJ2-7	TGTGCCTTGGAACTAGCGGGAGTTGAGCAGTACTTC	CALELAGVEQYF
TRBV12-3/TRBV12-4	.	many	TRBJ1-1	TGTGCCAGCAGTTTCTGGGGGAACACTGAAGCTTTCTTT	CASSFWGNTEAFF
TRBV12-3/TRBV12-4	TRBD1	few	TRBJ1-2	TGTGCCAGCAACGGACAGGGAAACTATGGCTACACCTTC	CASNGQGNYGYTF
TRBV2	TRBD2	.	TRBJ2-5	TGTGCCAGCAGTGGTCTAGCGGGAAGAGGAGGGACCCAGTACTTC	CASSGLAGRGGTQYF
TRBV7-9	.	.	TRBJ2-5	TGTGCCAGCAGCGCGAAAGGGCGGCAGACCCAGTACTTC	CASSAKGRQTQYF
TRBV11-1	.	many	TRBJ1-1	TGTGCCAGCAGCAACGAGGCGGGGGTAGTGGCTGAAGCTTTCTTT	CASSNEAGVVAEAFF
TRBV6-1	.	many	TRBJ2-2	TGTGCCAGCAACCCGAGGGGGACCACCGGGGAGCTGTTTTTT	CASNPRGTTGELFF
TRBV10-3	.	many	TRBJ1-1	TGTGCCATCAGTGAGTCGCAGGGGATGTCTGAAGCTTTCTTT	CAISESQGMSEAFF
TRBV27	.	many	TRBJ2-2	TGTGCCAGCAGTTTATCTCCAGGGGTCGGGGAGCTGTTTTTT	CASSLSPGVGELFF
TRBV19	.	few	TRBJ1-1	TGTGCCAGCGCACAGGGAAGACCCACTGAAGCTTTCTTT	CASAQGRPTEAFF
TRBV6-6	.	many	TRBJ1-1	TGTGCCAGCAGCCCAAGGTGGATGAACACTGAAGCTTTCTTT	CASSPRWMNTEAFF
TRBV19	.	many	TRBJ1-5	TGTGCCAGTAGTATAGATCATGGCAATCAGCCCCAGCATTTT	CASSIDHGNQPQHF
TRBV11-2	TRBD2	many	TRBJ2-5	TGTGCCAGCAGCCCGCGGGGGACTAGCGGGGCGGGAAACCAAGAGACCCAGTACTTC	CASSPRGTSGAGNQETQYF
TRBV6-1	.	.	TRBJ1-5	TGTGCCAGCAGTACCCCGCGCGGCGGGGATCAGCCCCAGCATTTT	CASSTPRGGDQPQHF
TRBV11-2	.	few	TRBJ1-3	TGTGCCAGCAGCTTAGTGGTCGACTCTGGAAACACCATATATTTT	CASSLVVDSGNTIYF
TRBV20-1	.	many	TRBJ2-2	TGCAGTGCTAGAGGCGGCACCTACACCGGGGAGCTGTTTTTT	CSARGGTYTGELFF
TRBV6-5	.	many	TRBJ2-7	TGTGCCAGCAGTTCACCTTGGACACTATCCTACGAGCAGTACTTC	CASSSPWTLSYEQYF
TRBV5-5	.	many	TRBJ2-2	TGTGCCAGCAGCTTTATGTCGACCGGGGAGCTGTTTTTT	CASSFMSTGELFF
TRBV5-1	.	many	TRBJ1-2	TGCGCCAGCAGCTTGGACAGGGTCGGGTATGGCTACACCTTC	CASSLDRVGYGYTF
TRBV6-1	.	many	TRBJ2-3	TGTGCCAGCAGGGAGGGGGCCACAGATACGCAGTATTTT	CASREGATDTQYF
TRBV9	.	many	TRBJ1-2	TGTGCCAGCAGCGCTACCTCCGGGACGTCGGCCACCTTC	CASSATSGTSATF
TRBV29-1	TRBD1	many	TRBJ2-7	TGCAGCGTTGATATGGGACAGGGAAATAGCTACGAGCAGTACTTC	CSVDMGQGNSYEQYF